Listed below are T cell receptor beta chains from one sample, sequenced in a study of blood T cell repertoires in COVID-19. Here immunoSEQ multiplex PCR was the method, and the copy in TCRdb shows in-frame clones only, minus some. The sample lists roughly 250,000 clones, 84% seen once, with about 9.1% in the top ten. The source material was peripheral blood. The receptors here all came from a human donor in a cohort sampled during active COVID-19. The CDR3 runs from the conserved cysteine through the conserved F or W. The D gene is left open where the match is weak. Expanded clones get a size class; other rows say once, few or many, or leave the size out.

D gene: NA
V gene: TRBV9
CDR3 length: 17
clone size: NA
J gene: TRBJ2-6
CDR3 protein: CASSYSTGSSGANVLTF
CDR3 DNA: TGTGCCAGCAGCTATTCTACGGGGAGCTCTGGGGCCAACGTCCTGACTTTC

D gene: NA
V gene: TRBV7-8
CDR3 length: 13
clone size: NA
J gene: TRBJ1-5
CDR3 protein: CASSVIVDQPQHF
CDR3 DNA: TGTGCCAGCAGCGTGATAGTGGATCAGCCCCAGCATTTT

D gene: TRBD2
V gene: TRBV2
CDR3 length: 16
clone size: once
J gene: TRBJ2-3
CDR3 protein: CASSDRLADYTDTQYF
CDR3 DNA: TGTGCCAGCAGTGATCGACTAGCGGATTACACAGATACGCAGTATTTT

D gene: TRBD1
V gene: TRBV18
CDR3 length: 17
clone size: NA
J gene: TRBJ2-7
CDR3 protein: CASSPPGTGPPYYEQYF
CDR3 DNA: TGTGCCAGCTCACCACCCGGGACAGGCCCCCCATACTACGAGCAGTACTTC

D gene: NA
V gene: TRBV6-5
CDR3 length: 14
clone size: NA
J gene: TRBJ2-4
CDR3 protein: CASRRGGAKNIQYF
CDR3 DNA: TGTGCCAGCCGAAGGGGGGGGGCTAAAAACATTCAGTACTTC

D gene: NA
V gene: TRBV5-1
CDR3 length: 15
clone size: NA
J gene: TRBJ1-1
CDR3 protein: CASSLRGRGDTEAFF
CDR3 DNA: TGCGCCAGCAGCCTCCGTGGGAGGGGGGACACTGAAGCTTTCTTT

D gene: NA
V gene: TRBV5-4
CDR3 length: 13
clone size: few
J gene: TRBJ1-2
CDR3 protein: CASSSTGSYGYTF
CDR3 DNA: TGTGCCAGCAGTTCCACAGGCAGCTATGGCTACACCTTC

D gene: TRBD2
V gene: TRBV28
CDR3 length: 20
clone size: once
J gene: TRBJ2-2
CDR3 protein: CASRGRGLAGGHANTGELFF
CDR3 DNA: TGTGCCAGCAGAGGCCGGGGACTAGCGGGGGGACACGCGAACACCGGGGAGCTGTTTTTT

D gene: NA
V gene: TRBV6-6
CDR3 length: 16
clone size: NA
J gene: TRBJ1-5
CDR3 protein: CASTPAGGAGNQPQHF
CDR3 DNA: TGTGCCAGCACCCCTGCGGGGGGCGCGGGCAATCAGCCCCAGCATTTT

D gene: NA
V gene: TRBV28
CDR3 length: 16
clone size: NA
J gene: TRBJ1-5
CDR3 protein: CASTNSGAAGNQPQHF
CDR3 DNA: TGTGCCAGCACCAATTCAGGGGCAGCGGGCAATCAGCCCCAGCATTTT

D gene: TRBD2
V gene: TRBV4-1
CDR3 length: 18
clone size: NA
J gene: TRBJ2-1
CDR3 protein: CASSQDPSGRGTYNEQFF
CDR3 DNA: TGCGCCAGCAGCCAAGATCCTAGCGGGAGGGGTACCTACAATGAGCAGTTCTTC

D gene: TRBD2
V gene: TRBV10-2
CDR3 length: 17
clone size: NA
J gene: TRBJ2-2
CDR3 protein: CASSEWASGSGTGELFF
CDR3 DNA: TGCGCCAGCAGTGAGTGGGCTAGCGGGAGCGGCACCGGGGAGCTGTTTTTT

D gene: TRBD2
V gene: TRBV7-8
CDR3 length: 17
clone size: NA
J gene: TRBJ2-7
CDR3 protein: CASSFGLAGGSSYEQYF
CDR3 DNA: TGTGCCAGCAGCTTTGGCCTAGCGGGAGGCAGCTCCTACGAGCAGTACTTC

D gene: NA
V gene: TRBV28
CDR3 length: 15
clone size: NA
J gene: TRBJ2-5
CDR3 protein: CASGSPQGEQETQYF
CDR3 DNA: TGTGCCAGCGGCTCCCCTCAGGGCGAACAAGAGACCCAGTACTTC

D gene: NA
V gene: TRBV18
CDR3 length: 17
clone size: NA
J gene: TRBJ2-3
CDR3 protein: CASSPRPRVAGTDTQYF
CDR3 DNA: TGTGCCAGCTCTCCAAGGCCGAGGGTAGCGGGCACAGATACGCAGTATTTT

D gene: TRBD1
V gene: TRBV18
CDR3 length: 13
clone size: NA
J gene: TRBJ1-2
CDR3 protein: CASSHKTGDGYTF
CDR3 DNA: TGTGCCAGCTCTCACAAGACAGGGGATGGCTACACCTTC

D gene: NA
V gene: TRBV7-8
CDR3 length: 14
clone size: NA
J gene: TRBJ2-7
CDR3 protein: CASSRTSLAYEQYF
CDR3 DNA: TGTGCCAGCAGCCGAACATCGCTTGCATACGAGCAGTACTTC

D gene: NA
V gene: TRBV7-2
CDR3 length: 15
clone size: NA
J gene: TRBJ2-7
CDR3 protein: CASSLDNRDTLEQYF
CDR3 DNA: TGTGCCAGCAGCTTAGACAACAGGGATACTCTGGAGCAGTACTTC

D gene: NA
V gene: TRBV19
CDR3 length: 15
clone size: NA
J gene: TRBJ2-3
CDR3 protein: CASSEWGGGTDTQYF
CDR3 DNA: TGTGCCAGTAGTGAATGGGGCGGGGGCACAGATACGCAGTATTTT

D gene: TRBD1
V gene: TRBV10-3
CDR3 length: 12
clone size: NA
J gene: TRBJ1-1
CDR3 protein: CAISRQGIEAFF
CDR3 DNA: TGTGCCATCAGTAGACAGGGTATTGAAGCTTTCTTT

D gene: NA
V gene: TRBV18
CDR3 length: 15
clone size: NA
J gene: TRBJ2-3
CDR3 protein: CASSPLGGNTDTQYF
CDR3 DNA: TGTGCCAGCTCACCGTTAGGGGGTAACACAGATACGCAGTATTTT

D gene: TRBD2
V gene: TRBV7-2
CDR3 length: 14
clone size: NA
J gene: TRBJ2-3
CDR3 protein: CASSWTSSGDTQYF
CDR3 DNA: TGTGCCAGCAGCTGGACTAGTAGTGGAGATACGCAGTATTTT